Listed below are T cell receptor beta chains from one sample, sequenced in a study of blood T cell repertoires in COVID-19. Profiled with immunoSEQ multiplex PCR; TCRdb holds only in-frame clones, not every one. The sample has some 250,000 clones, roughly 86% seen once. The specimen was peripheral blood. The receptors here all came from a woman in her thirties with acute or convalescent COVID-19. CDR3s leave out the opening cysteine and the closing phenylalanine or tryptophan.

TRBV2 | ASRFPVGNQPQH
TRBV24-1 | ATSDKIAGQDTQY
TRBV6-5 | ASSYSNRQPQH
TRBV4-3 | ASSHVGIASGNEQF
TRBV2 | ASSETSGSIGELF
TRBV2 | ASSESSGYEQY
TRBV9 | ASSVALAGGGDNEQF
TRBV7-2 | ASNKPQQGGEQY
TRBV12-3/TRBV12-4 | ASRGQDRYEQY
TRBV7-8 | ASSFTGTGMVQPQH
TRBV9 | ASSVAGGHLETQY
TRBV7-2 | ASSLASSAPRTDTQY
TRBV20-1 | SARAQKRYT
TRBV7-2 | ASSLGGTSAHEQY
TRBV11-2 | ASSLDRASGGSTDTQY
TRBV30 | AWSRTGDYNEQF
TRBV7-3 | ASSLAGKANYGYT
TRBV19 | ASSIGHFQAF
TRBV11-3 | ASTPGGVTDTQY
TRBV7-3 | ASSFASGKNTGELF
TRBV6-1 | ASSEEVGTGRNTIY
TRBV7-8 | ASAFQGQGAQNEQF